This passage covers 15 T cell receptor beta chains from one sample sequenced in a study of CD8+ T cells in alopecia areata. Following RNA extraction, reverse transcription yielded cDNA that acted as the sequencing template. The assay was immunoSEQ multiplex PCR, and TCRdb's table has in-frame clones only and misses some. The sample has 150,000 to 200,000 clones; around 59% are singletons. Treatment described: oral pan-JAK inhibitor, 5-10 mg twice daily. Here the sequenced sample was CD4+ T cells sorted from blood, taken at week 24, from a patient treated with tofacitinib. These receptors were taken from a human donor with alopecia areata.

The rearrangement links TRBV9 to TRBJ2-2; 10 bases match TRBD2. J lost 6 bases, V lost 4 bases, and 9 bases had no gene match. The germline V gene has CDR1 SGDLS and CDR2 YYNGEE. The CDR3 totals 16 residues. The CDR3 DNA reads TGTGCCAGCAGCTCACCGGCAGCGGGGGGGCCCGGGGAGCTGTTTTTT. Translation: CASSSPAAGGPGELFF. Combining the CDR3 with reference TRBV9 and TRBJ2-2 gives the whole variable domain DSGVTQTPKHLITATGQRVTLRCSPRSGDLSVYWYQQSLDQGLQFLIQYYNGEERAKGNILERFSAQQFPDLHSELNLSSLELGDSALYFCASSSPAAGGPGELFFGEGSRLTVL.

V is TRBV15 and J is TRBJ1-1; TRBD1 matches 7 bases. The V gene's germline CDR1 is LNHNV and CDR2 YYDKDF (reference sequence). The CDR3 has 13 amino acids. Losses at the gene ends were 4 bases for V and 3 bases for J; bases not matched to a gene: 2. The CDR3 reads CATSITGDTEAFF. The CDR3 DNA reads as TGTGCCACCAGCATCACAGGGGACACTGAAGCTTTCTTT.

This clone was observed a handful of times. The chain joins TRBV29-1 to TRBJ1-1; no firm D call. Germline CDR1 SQVTM, CDR2 ANQGSEA. V shed 6 bases and J shed 3 bases, with 14 bases lying between them. The CDR3 spans 13 residues. CDR3 loop: CSVVHRWDTEAFF. Written as DNA, the CDR3 is TGCAGCGTAGTACACCGATGGGACACTGAAGCTTTCTTT.

This chain uses TRBV5-6 with TRBJ2-1; a weak D match, TRBD2 (6 bases). Per germline, CDR1 SGHDT and CDR2 YYEEEE. V was shortened by 3 bases and J by 9 bases, with 13 bases between the two germline ends. The CDR3 sequence is 13 residues long. The CDR3: CASSSRPGGEQFF. CDR3 in DNA: TGTGCCAGCAGCTCACGCCCCGGGGGTGAGCAGTTCTTC.

Regarding this clone: The same CDR3 arises from other DNA sequences in this sample as well. This chain connects TRBV30 to TRBJ2-3, with D hard to call. Germline V gene sequence: CDR1 GTSNPN, CDR2 SVGIG (reference sequence). V lost 5 bases and J lost 0, with 6 bases in between. This CDR3 contains 12 residues. The CDR3 region is CAWDGSTDTQYF. DNA of the CDR3: TGTGCCTGGGACGGAAGCACAGATACGCAGTATTTT.

This rearrangement joins TRBV10-3 to TRBJ1-2; D is undetermined. V lost 6 bases and J 8 bases, leaving 10 bases between the germline ends. CDR1 is ENHRY, CDR2 SYGVKD, per germline. The CDR3 has 11 residues. The CDR3 DNA reads as TGTGCCATCAGGTTGTCAAGCGGCTACACCTTC. Protein: CAIRLSSGYTF.

The CDR3 loop reads CATVTGNSPLHF. CDR3 in DNA: TGTGCCACCGTCACAGGGAACTCACCCCTCCACTTT. The chain uses TRBV6-1 and TRBJ1-6; tentatively, D is TRBD1 (6 bases). Germline V gene lookup returns CDR1 MNHNS and CDR2 SASEGT. Trimming left V 10 bases short and J 10 bases short, with 14 bases between. CDR3 length: 12 amino acids.

The chain carries TRBV30 and TRBJ2-2; weak D call: TRBD1 (5 bases). V lost 0 bases and J lost 3, with 5 bases in between. The germline V gene encodes CDR1 GTSNPN and CDR2 SVGIG (reference sequence). The CDR3 runs 13 residues. DNA of the CDR3: TGTGCCTGGAGTGTGACAGACACCGGGGAGCTGTTTTTT. Translated: CAWSVTDTGELFF.

V is TRBV30 and J is TRBJ2-7, with D perhaps matching TRBD2 (6 bases). The germline gives CDR1 GTSNPN, CDR2 SVGIG (reference sequence). V lost 2 bases and J lost 0, with 17 bases in between. The CDR3 is 16 residues long. The CDR3: CAWSPWRGGDSYEQYF. The CDR3 bases are TGTGCCTGGAGTCCGTGGCGGGGCGGAGACTCCTACGAGCAGTACTTC.

This chain connects TRBV2 to TRBJ2-1; D call uncertain. This CDR3 contains 14 residues. Looked up from germline, CDR1 is SNHLY and CDR2 is FYNNEI. The V end lost 6 bases, the J end lost 7 bases, and 16 bases lay between the germline ends. The CDR3 sequence is CASRGIVALNEQFF. CDR3 sequence (DNA): TGTGCCAGCAGGGGGATAGTTGCGTTAAATGAGCAGTTCTTC.

The chain employs TRBV6-5 and TRBJ2-7; 11 nucleotides match TRBD1. The V segment lost 7 bases and the J segment 5 bases; nucleotides outside the gene matches: 4. The germline gives CDR1 MNHEY, CDR2 SVGAGI. The CDR3 extends over 13 amino acids. The CDR3: CASTRTGGHEQYF. DNA of the CDR3: TGTGCCAGCACCCGGACAGGGGGCCACGAGCAGTACTTC.

In its sample, this clone was seen a few times. This chain uses TRBV29-1 with TRBJ1-1, with D unclear. Germline V gives CDR1 SQVTM, CDR2 ANQGSEA. Trimming pared 3 bases from V and 1 base from J, leaving 9 bases between. This CDR3 spans 13 amino acids. The CDR3 reads CSVDGLRNTEAFF. The CDR3 coding sequence is TGCAGCGTTGACGGACTGCGGAACACTGAAGCTTTCTTT.

This clone turned up a few times. The chain is built from TRBV29-1 and TRBJ2-7; 7 bases align to TRBD1. Germline V lookup: CDR1 SQVTM, CDR2 ANQGSEA. With V trimmed by 5 bases and J by 7 bases, 5 bases remained unmatched. This CDR3 comprises 11 residues. The CDR3 here is CSVQLRGEQYF. Written as DNA, the CDR3 is TGCAGCGTTCAGCTCAGGGGGGAGCAGTACTTC.

The chain carries TRBV30 and TRBJ1-1; D not certain. The germline V gene has CDR1 GTSNPN and CDR2 SVGIG (reference sequence). The CDR3 is 13 residues long. Trimming removed 0 bases from V and 3 bases from J, with 8 bases in between. CDR3 in amino acids: CAWSVLTYTEAFF. Written as DNA, the CDR3 is TGTGCCTGGAGTGTTCTCACGTACACTGAAGCTTTCTTT.

The chain has TRBV9 and TRBJ1-6, with 9 bases matching TRBD1. This CDR3 is 16 amino acids long. CDR1 is SGDLS, CDR2 YYNGEE, per germline. Losses at the gene ends were 2 bases for V and 10 bases for J; bases not matched to a gene: 10. CDR3 protein: CASSVSGTGSRSPLHF. Written as DNA, the CDR3 is TGTGCCAGCAGCGTTTCTGGGACAGGGAGTAGGTCACCCCTCCACTTT.